A selection of T cell receptor beta chains follows, all from one sample in a study of blood T cell repertoires in COVID-19. Profiling relied on immunoSEQ multiplex PCR, and the TCRdb table lists in-frame clones only, not all of them. In the table there are more than 100,000 clones, 70% to 90% of which are singletons. The specimen was peripheral blood. These receptor sequences come from a woman aged 45-59 years with active or convalescent COVID-19. Both conserved end residues are part of each CDR3. D genes are given only for firm matches. The size of a clone is reported for some rows only, either as once, few or many, or as a class for expanded clones.

NA,TRBJ2-3,TRBV20-1,NA,CSASMGGQATDTQYF,TGCAGTGCTAGTATGGGCGGGCAAGCAACAGATACGCAGTATTTT
TRBD2,TRBJ2-3,TRBV4-3,NA,CASSQGAGGPSDTQYF,TGCGCCAGCAGCCAAGGGGCGGGAGGGCCATCAGATACGCAGTATTTT
NA,TRBJ1-2,TRBV28,NA,CASSPIIYGYTF,TGTGCCAGCAGCCCAATCATCTATGGCTACACCTTC
NA,TRBJ1-3,TRBV19,NA,CASTRGTGNTIYF,TGTGCCAGTACCAGGGGCACTGGAAACACCATATATTTT
NA,TRBJ2-3,TRBV7-3,once,CASSLQGGPTDTQYF,TGTGCCAGCAGCTTACAGGGGGGCCCCACAGATACGCAGTATTTT
TRBD2,TRBJ2-3,TRBV28,NA,CASTLGGLAGVTDTQYF,TGTGCCAGCACCCTTGGGGGACTAGCGGGAGTGACAGATACGCAGTATTTT
NA,TRBJ1-1,TRBV7-6,NA,CASSPPPLGAEAFF,TGTGCCAGCAGCCCACCCCCTTTGGGGGCAGAAGCTTTCTTT
TRBD1,TRBJ2-7,TRBV18,once,CASSPTGVGSYEQYF,TGTGCCAGCTCACCAACAGGGGTTGGCTCCTACGAGCAGTACTTC
NA,TRBJ2-3,TRBV3-1/TRBV3-2,NA,CASSQSRVTDTQYF,TGTGCCAGCAGCCAGTCAAGAGTCACAGATACGCAGTATTTT
TRBD2,TRBJ2-1,TRBV5-1,NA,CASSSGGTSAYNEQFF,TGCGCCAGCAGCTCCGGTGGGACTAGCGCCTACAATGAGCAGTTCTTC
NA,TRBJ1-3,TRBV29-1,NA,CSGRTVSSGNTIYF,TGCAGCGGTCGGACAGTCAGCTCTGGAAACACCATATATTTT
TRBD1,TRBJ1-6,TRBV7-8,NA,CASSSTGADSPLHF,TGTGCCAGCAGCTCCACAGGGGCGGACTCACCCCTCCACTTT
TRBD1,TRBJ2-4,TRBV11-3,once,CASSSGTGGDIQYF,TGTGCCAGCAGCTCCGGGACAGGAGGAGACATTCAGTACTTC
TRBD2,TRBJ2-2,TRBV6-6,few,CASSPAWASGRTGELFF,TGTGCCAGCAGTCCTGCCTGGGCTAGCGGGAGGACCGGGGAGCTGTTTTTT
TRBD2,TRBJ2-3,TRBV10-3,NA,CAISESTPLNVRDYGADTQYF,TGTGCCATCAGTGAGTCGACCCCCCTAAATGTCCGGGACTATGGTGCAGATACGCAGTATTTT
NA,TRBJ2-7,TRBV7-9,few,CASSLGEEVSYEQYF,TGTGCCAGCAGCTTAGGGGAGGAGGTCTCTTACGAGCAGTACTTC
TRBD1,TRBJ2-3,TRBV7-2,NA,CASSPRTGGADTQYF,TGTGCCAGCAGCCCCCGGACAGGGGGCGCAGATACGCAGTATTTT
NA,TRBJ1-3,TRBV3-1/TRBV3-2,NA,CASSPARRKGNTIYF,TGTGCCAGCAGCCCTGCGAGGCGCAAAGGAAACACCATATATTTT
TRBD2,TRBJ2-1,TRBV18,NA,CASSPQRERVNEQFF,TGTGCCAGCTCACCCCAGCGGGAAAGGGTCAATGAGCAGTTCTTC
NA,TRBJ1-1,TRBV6-5,NA,CASSSSHTEAFF,TGTGCCAGCAGTTCCAGTCACACTGAAGCTTTCTTT
NA,TRBJ2-4,TRBV9,NA,CASSGVLGDIQYF,TGTGCCAGCAGCGGAGTACTGGGCGACATTCAGTACTTC
TRBD1,TRBJ2-3,TRBV2,NA,CASSRQGSYDTQYF,TGTGCCAGCAGCCGACAGGGGTCCTACGATACGCAGTATTTT
TRBD2,TRBJ2-3,TRBV5-4,NA,CASSLGSGRADTQYF,TGTGCCAGCAGCTTGGGAAGCGGGAGGGCCGATACGCAGTATTTT
TRBD1,TRBJ1-2,TRBV18,NA,CASSPEGALYGYTF,TGTGCCAGCTCACCTGAGGGGGCCCTTTATGGCTACACCTTC
NA,TRBJ1-3,TRBV7-2,NA,CASSLELISGNTIYF,TGTGCCAGCAGCTTAGAGCTGATCTCTGGAAACACCATATATTTT
NA,TRBJ1-1,TRBV28,once,CASVSRATEAFF,TGTGCCAGCGTCTCCCGAGCCACTGAAGCTTTCTTT
NA,TRBJ1-1,TRBV28,NA,CASSLGRWDIEAFF,TGTGCCAGCAGTTTGGGCAGATGGGACATTGAAGCTTTCTTT
NA,TRBJ1-3,TRBV4-1,NA,CASRQGEAGNTIYF,TGCGCCAGCCGGCAAGGAGAGGCTGGAAACACCATATATTTT
TRBD2,TRBJ2-5,TRBV6-2/TRBV6-3,NA,CASSPLGGGRQETQYF,TGTGCCAGCAGCCCACTCGGTGGCGGGAGACAAGAGACCCAGTACTTC
NA,TRBJ2-2,TRBV7-9,NA,CASSSLETEAFTGELFF,TGTGCCAGCAGCTCCCTCGAGACGGAGGCTTTCACCGGGGAGCTGTTTTTT
NA,TRBJ2-1,TRBV10-3,NA,CAISGARGASYNEQFF,TGTGCCATCAGCGGTGCTCGCGGGGCCTCCTACAATGAGCAGTTCTTC
NA,TRBJ2-1,TRBV19,NA,CASSSGLYNEQFF,TGTGCCAGTAGTTCCGGACTTTACAATGAGCAGTTCTTC
NA,TRBJ1-6,TRBV18,NA,CASSLAAQQNSPLHF,TGTGCCAGCTCACTAGCGGCCCAGCAGAATTCACCCCTCCACTTT
TRBD1,TRBJ1-1,TRBV6-4,NA,CASSDGQGEYTEAFF,TGTGCCAGCAGTGATGGACAGGGAGAGTACACTGAAGCTTTCTTT
TRBD2,TRBJ2-5,TRBV28,NA,CASSLMGLAGAGQETQYF,TGTGCCAGCAGTTTAATGGGACTAGCGGGAGCTGGTCAAGAGACCCAGTACTTC
NA,TRBJ2-2,TRBV7-2,NA,CASSLARVRELFF,TGTGCCAGCAGCTTAGCACGGGTCCGGGAGCTGTTTTTT
NA,TRBJ2-7,TRBV7-7,NA,CASSDEDRPYEQYF,TGTGCTAGCAGCGATGAGGACAGACCCTACGAGCAGTACTTC
NA,TRBJ1-1,TRBV6-2/TRBV6-3,NA,CASSPRGGGEAFF,TGTGCCAGCAGCCCCAGGGGTGGGGGTGAAGCTTTCTTT
NA,TRBJ2-3,TRBV4-2,NA,CASSQDWASSTDTQYF,TGTGCCAGCAGCCAAGATTGGGCTTCTAGCACAGATACGCAGTATTTT
NA,TRBJ1-5,TRBV12-3/TRBV12-4,NA,CASSLALLAQHF,TGTGCCAGCAGTTTAGCGTTACTAGCCCAGCATTTT
NA,TRBJ1-2,TRBV28,few,CASSDRLGGYTF,TGTGCCAGCAGCGACCGGCTGGGAGGATACACCTTC
TRBD2,TRBJ2-3,TRBV7-3,NA,CASSLAGGVDTQYF,TGTGCCAGCAGCTTAGCGGGAGGGGTAGATACGCAGTATTTT
TRBD2,TRBJ2-2,TRBV29-1,NA,CSVERERNGELFF,TGCAGCGTTGAGCGGGAGAGGAACGGGGAGCTGTTTTTT
TRBD2,TRBJ2-1,TRBV7-9,NA,CASSPGAGGHEQFF,TGTGCCAGCAGCCCGGGGGCGGGGGGACATGAGCAGTTCTTC
NA,TRBJ2-2,TRBV7-2,once,CASSLGVQATGELFF,TGTGCCAGCAGCTTAGGGGTCCAGGCCACCGGGGAGCTGTTTTTT
TRBD1,TRBJ1-3,TRBV28,NA,CASSFDRGVGNTIYF,TGTGCCAGCAGTTTTGACAGGGGTGTTGGAAACACCATATATTTT
TRBD1,TRBJ2-1,TRBV2,once,CASKPDRVDNEQFF,TGTGCCAGCAAACCTGACAGGGTGGACAATGAGCAGTTCTTC